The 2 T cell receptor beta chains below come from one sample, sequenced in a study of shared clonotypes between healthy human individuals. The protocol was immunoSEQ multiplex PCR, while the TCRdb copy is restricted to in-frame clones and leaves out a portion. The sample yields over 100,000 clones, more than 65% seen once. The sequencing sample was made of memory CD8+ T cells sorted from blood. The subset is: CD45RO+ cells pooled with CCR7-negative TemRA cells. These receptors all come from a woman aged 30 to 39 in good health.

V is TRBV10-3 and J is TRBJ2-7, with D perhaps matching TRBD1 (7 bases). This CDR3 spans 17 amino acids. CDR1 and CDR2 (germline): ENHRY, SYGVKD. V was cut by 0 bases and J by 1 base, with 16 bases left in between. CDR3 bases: TGTGCCATCAGTGAGTCATTCCGGAGGGGGCCATCCTACGAGCAGTACTTC. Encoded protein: CAISESFRRGPSYEQYF.

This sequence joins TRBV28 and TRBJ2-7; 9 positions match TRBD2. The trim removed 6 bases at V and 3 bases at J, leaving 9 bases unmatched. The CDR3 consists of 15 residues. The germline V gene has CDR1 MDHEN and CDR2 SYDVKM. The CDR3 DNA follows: TGTGCCAGCAGAAATAGCGGGAGTTGGGGCTACGAGCAGTACTTC. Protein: CASRNSGSWGYEQYF.